This TCR beta chain appears in the sequencing data of a study of T cell changes during pregnancy in multiple sclerosis (dated by TCRdb to the late 2010s). Background for the entire study: The study looked at changes in the T cell repertoire across pregnancy in women with multiple sclerosis.

The library was prepared using the immunoSEQ multiplex PCR assay. The immuneACCESS repertoire file appears here via TCRdb, limited to in-frame rearrangements. These files lack a portion of the clones; in checked studies, under half of the deficit traces to unresolved V genes, and the cause of the others is not known. The sample profile shows 75,000 to 80,000 clones; around 89% of them were found once. Around 1.8% of the sample comes from the top ten. V trim: 2 bases; J trim: 6 bases; unmatched bases: 7. CDR1 SGHTA and CDR2 FQGTGA were looked up in the germline V gene. The CDR3 spans 15 residues, from the cysteine through the phenylalanine. Only the CDR3 part of the read is kept: 45 bases, read in frame from the first base. Notes on this clone: It has no known antigen specificity. Per-base qualities were not stored, and no clone one base away is much larger.

This receptor was identified in a female donor with multiple sclerosis, enrolled in a pregnancy study. The rearrangement combines TRBV7-3 with TRBJ2-5, with 9 bases matching TRBD2. The starting material was peripheral blood, obtained before pregnancy. The CDR3 reads CASSLAGGPGKTQYF. The nucleotides are TGTGCCAGCAGCTTAGCGGGGGGGCCCGGAAAGACCCAGTACTTC.